The present entry profiles one T cell receptor beta chain with its context. The record originates from a study of blood T cell repertoires in COVID-19. Whole-study context: The study drew acute and convalescent COVID-19 samples from the United States, Italy and Spain.

Original handling: Researchers report that nucleated cell counts were estimated from reference gene primer amplification. Here immunoSEQ multiplex PCR was the method, and the copy in TCRdb shows in-frame clones only, minus some. V, J and clone size are those of that table, while D and trimming were read from the DNA. The sample includes 250,000 or so clones, around 86% seen only once; the top ten take 9% to 15%. The junction had 5 bases not matched to a gene; V was cut back by 0 bases and J by 6 bases. Germline loops: CDR1 SGDLS, CDR2 YYNGEE. This CDR3 comprises 15 residues. The V and J genes are TRBV9 and TRBJ2-1, with TRBD1 matching over 8 bases. Source material: peripheral blood. This clonotype was sampled from an elderly man with acute or convalescent COVID-19. CDR3 in amino acids: CASSVATGQGNEQFF. Written as DNA, the CDR3 is TGTGCCAGCAGCGTAGCCACCGGACAGGGCAATGAGCAGTTCTTC.